The 31 T cell receptor beta chains in this list originate from one sample, sequenced in a study of regulatory T cells in long-lasting Graves disease. Sequencing libraries for TCR beta were prepared with iRepertoire HTBI primers and Arm-PCR of CDR3 regions. TCRdb passed the multiplex PCR reads through MiXCR, listing each CDR3 protein once. This table has approximately 400,000 distinct CDR3 sequences, around a sixth appearing once. Time point meaning: newly diagnosed GD, antithyroid drugs for less than 3 months. PBMCs were the source of the RNA used for TCR sequencing. Sequences were derived from peripheral blood mononuclear cells (PBMCs), sampled at new diagnosis, from a patient treated with antithyroid drugs. The receptors originated from a female donor with Graves disease.

Ten or more counts support this clonotype. The chain carries TRBV20-1 and TRBJ2-1; 7 bases fit TRBD2. V was clipped by 6 bases and J by 0 bases; unmatched bases: 14. Looked up from germline, CDR1 is DFQATT and CDR2 is SNEGSKA (reference sequence). The CDR3 runs to 17 residues. The DNA for the CDR3 is TGCAGTGCCCTACCAGATAGCGGGTCGAGCTCCTACAATGAGCAGTTCTTC. Protein sequence: CSALPDSGSSSYNEQFF.

This clonotype was counted ten times or more. This chain joins TRBV15 and TRBJ1-1; D is possibly TRBD1 (5 bases). Trimming pared 2 bases from V and 1 base from J, leaving 14 bases between. There are 16 residues in the CDR3. CDR1 LNHNV and CDR2 YYDKDF come from the germline V gene (reference sequence). The DNA for the CDR3 is TGTGCCACCAGCAGACAAAAACGGGGGAGGAACACTGAAGCTTTCTTT. Translation: CATSRQKRGRNTEAFF. Variable domain in full (rest from reference TRBV15 and TRBJ1-1): DAMVIQNPRYQVTQFGKPVTLSCSQTLNHNVMYWYQQKSSQAPKLLFHYYDKDFNNEADTPDNFQSRRPNTSFCFLDIRSPGLGDTAMYLCATSRQKRGRNTEAFFGQGTRLTVV.

The table lists this clonotype with a few counts. The J gene is TRBJ2-5, the V gene TRBV6-1, with 11 bases identical to TRBD2. In germline, CDR1 is MNHNS, CDR2 SASEGT. The CDR3 sequence is 15 residues long. With 1 base clipped from V and 2 bases from J, the junction kept 0 bases outside the gene matches. The CDR3 region is CASSEVAGGQETQYF. DNA for the CDR3: TGTGCCAGCAGTGAAGTAGCGGGGGGGCAAGAGACCCAGTACTTC.

The CDR3 DNA is TGTGCTAGTGAGAGGGGGAACACTGAAGCTTTCTTT. Translation gives CASERGNTEAFF. The chain links TRBV12-5 to TRBJ1-1, with D possibly TRBD1 on 5 matching bases. This CDR3 has 12 amino acids. Germline loops: CDR1 LGHNT, CDR2 FRNRAP. Trimming took 7 bases from V and 1 from J, leaving 7 bases between them. The complete variable domain, with remaining parts taken from reference TRBV12-5 and TRBJ1-1, reads DARVTQTPRHKVTEMGQEVTMRCQPILGHNTVFWYRQTMMQGLELLAYFRNRAPLDDSGMPKDRFSAEMPDATLATLKIQPSEPRDSAVYFCASERGNTEAFFGQGTRLTVV.

This clonotype occurred many times. The chain links TRBV30 to TRBJ1-5, with 8 bases that match TRBD1. V shed 5 bases, J shed 6 bases, and the junction held 6 bases outside the gene matches. This CDR3 spans 13 amino acids. Germline V CDR1 and CDR2: GTSNPN, SVGIG (reference sequence). Written as DNA, the CDR3 is TGTGCCTGGTCCACAGGGGGTGGTCAGCCCCAGCATTTT. Its translation is CAWSTGGGQPQHF.

A few counts support this clonotype. This rearrangement joins TRBV6-2 or TRBV6-3 to TRBJ2-3; no clear D gene. With 5 bases removed from V and 10 bases from J, the gap between germline ends came to 19 bases. This CDR3 is built from 14 residues. Germline V CDR1 and CDR2: MNHEY, SVGEGT. Written as DNA, the CDR3 is TGTGCCAGCAGTGAAGATCGCTTGGCGGCTCCGCAGTATTTT. Encoded protein: CASSEDRLAAPQYF.

In this sample, this clonotype turned up many times. The genes are TRBV6-1 and TRBJ2-1, with 7 bases aligning to TRBD1. After removal of 4 bases from V and 2 bases from J, the junction contained 2 bases not matched to a gene. CDR1 and CDR2 (germline): MNHNS, SASEGT. The CDR3 totals 14 residues. The CDR3 here is CASSGQGAYNEQFF. The DNA for the CDR3 is TGTGCCAGCAGTGGTCAGGGGGCCTACAATGAGCAGTTCTTC.

This clonotype was seen at least ten times. The chain carries TRBV12-3 or TRBV12-4 and TRBJ1-2; maybe TRBD1 (5 bases). The V and J ends lost 7 bases and 7 bases respectively, with 13 bases between them. The CDR3 is 12 amino acids. The DNA of the CDR3 is TGTGCCAGCAACCTGGGGGGTTTTGGCTACACCTTC. It codes for CASNLGGFGYTF.

This clonotype was observed many times. V gene TRBV24-1 combines with J gene TRBJ2-2, with D possibly TRBD1 on 6 matching bases. Trimming cost V 6 bases and J 1 base, with 17 bases left between them. The CDR3 loop spans 17 amino acids. Germline V gives CDR1 KGHDR, CDR2 SFDVKD. CDR3 loop: CATSSPLDRRNTGELFF. The CDR3 bases are TGTGCCACCAGTTCCCCCCTTGACAGGAGGAACACCGGGGAGCTGTTTTTT.

In this sample, this clonotype turned up a few times. The CDR3 nucleotides read TGTGCCAGCAGCGGAGGGTTCGGCTATGGCTACACCTTC. Amino acids: CASSGGFGYGYTF. V usage is TRBV9 and J usage is TRBJ1-2; D call uncertain. The V gene's germline CDR1 is SGDLS and CDR2 YYNGEE. The CDR3 totals 13 residues. V lost 3 bases to trimming and J lost 4 bases, with 10 bases between them.

This clonotype was picked up many times. The chain combines TRBV29-1 with TRBJ2-1; 7 bases map to TRBD2. V shed 5 bases and J 0 bases; nucleotides not matched to a gene: 4. CDR1 and CDR2 (germline): SQVTM, ANQGSEA. The CDR3 contains 14 residues. The CDR3 protein is CSVLGGVSYNEQFF. CDR3 nucleotides: TGCAGCGTTCTTGGGGGGGTCTCCTACAATGAGCAGTTCTTC.

This clonotype was observed a few times. This chain joins TRBV10-3 and TRBJ2-3; possible D gene TRBD1, 6 bases. With 8 bases removed from V and 13 bases from J, the gap between germline ends came to 22 bases. The CDR3 is 13 residues long. CDR1 and CDR2 from the germline V gene are ENHRY and SYGVKD. Here the CDR3 DNA reads TGTGCCATCGGCCTCATGTCGAGACAGGCAAAGTATTTT. As protein: CAIGLMSRQAKYF.

This clonotype was counted many times. The chain recombines TRBV5-6 with TRBJ1-2; D remains unclear. V lost 7 bases and J lost 8, with 12 bases in between. CDR1 and CDR2 (germline): SGHDT, YYEEEE. CDR3 size: 11 residues. The CDR3 nucleotides are TGTGCCAGCCAAGGCCATAGAGGCTACACCTTC. Amino acid sequence: CASQGHRGYTF.

Many counts were recorded for this clonotype. The gene calls are TRBV12-3 or TRBV12-4 and TRBJ2-1; TRBD2 matches at 7 bases. The length of the CDR3 is 20 residues. J was trimmed by 4 bases and V by 3 bases; bases with no gene match: 21. Here the CDR3 reads CASSLGRRGLRKKEYNEQFF. CDR3 DNA sequence: TGTGCCAGCAGTTTGGGTCGGAGGGGACTAAGAAAAAAAGAATACAATGAGCAGTTCTTC.

Notes on this clonotype: This likely reflects a read error, since a far larger clone is one base away. This chain connects TRBV7-2 to TRBJ2-5; 9 nucleotides line up with TRBD2. The J call may be incorrect, as the DNA end agrees better with TRBJ2-7. CDR3 length: 16 amino acids. Germline V gene data show CDR1 as SGHTA and CDR2 as FQGNSA. The CDR3 reads CACSLGLLAGTYEQYF. The CDR3 DNA reads TGTGCCTGCAGCTTAGGCTTGCTAGCGGGGACCTACGAGCAGTACTTC.

The V gene is TRBV7-8, the J gene TRBJ2-7, with D tentatively TRBD1 or TRBD2 (7 bases each). The CDR3 loop spans 14 amino acids. Trimming cost V 5 bases and J 2 bases, with 13 bases left between them. In germline, CDR1 is SGHVS, CDR2 FQNEAQ. As DNA, the CDR3 is TGTGCCAGCAGCCAAGCAGGGGGGGCCTACGAGCAGTACTTC. Translated: CASSQAGGAYEQYF. The full variable domain, with the rest looked up from reference TRBV7-8 and TRBJ2-7, is GAGVSQSPRYKVAKRGQDVALRCDPISGHVSLFWYQQALGQGPEFLTYFQNEAQLDKSGLPSDRFFAERPEGSVSTLKIQRTQQEDSAVYLCASSQAGGAYEQYFGPGTRLTVT.

This clonotype has at least ten counts. The genes are TRBV27 and TRBJ1-1; D is undetermined. Germline-derived CDR1 and CDR2 are MNHEY and SMNVEV (reference sequence). Trimming removed 4 bases at V and 1 base at J, with 7 bases between. This CDR3 is built from 13 residues. The CDR3 bases are TGTGCCAGCAGTTCGGAAGGGAACACTGAAGCTTTCTTT. Amino acid sequence: CASSSEGNTEAFF.

Many counts were recorded for this clonotype. The chain couples TRBV5-1 to TRBJ2-2, with 8 nucleotides matching TRBD2. Germline values: CDR1 SGHRS, CDR2 YFSETQ. This CDR3 is 18 amino acids long. Trimming removed 0 bases from V and 5 bases from J; junction bases left unmatched: 12. The CDR3 is CASSLVGPAGAVTGELFF. In DNA, the CDR3 is TGCGCCAGCAGCTTGGTGGGGCCAGCGGGGGCCGTAACCGGGGAGCTGTTTTTT.

This clonotype has a handful of counts. The chain employs TRBV18 and TRBJ1-3; 7 nucleotides match TRBD1. The CDR3 is made up of 15 amino acids. Trimming cost V 6 bases and J 2 bases; bases outside gene matches: 7. Germline lookup yields CDR1 KGHSH and CDR2 LQKENI. CDR3 in amino acids: CASSARGTAGNTIYF. The CDR3 DNA reads as TGTGCCAGCTCCGCCAGGGGGACAGCTGGAAACACCATATATTTT.

The chain uses TRBV12-3 or TRBV12-4 and TRBJ1-5; unclear D gene. This CDR3 region has 13 residues. With 6 bases removed from V and 6 bases from J, the gap between germline ends came to 12 bases. CDR3 amino acids: CASSPGLGQPQHF. The CDR3 DNA reads TGTGCCAGCAGCCCGGGCCTCGGTCAGCCCCAGCATTTT.

The chain uses TRBV2 and TRBJ2-3; D call uncertain. The ends were cut back, 6 bases at V and 6 bases at J, with 19 bases in the middle. CDR1 SNHLY and CDR2 FYNNEI come from the germline V gene. The CDR3 contains 15 residues. CDR3 sequence (DNA): TGTGCCAGCAGACCCCATACTGATGGGTTTGATACGCAGTATTTT. Amino acids: CASRPHTDGFDTQYF.

The sample holds many counts of this clonotype. The rearrangement joins TRBV12-3 or TRBV12-4 to TRBJ2-3, with D perhaps TRBD2 (5 bases). V was pared by 6 bases and J by 2 bases, with 18 bases between. This CDR3 is 16 amino acids long. The CDR3, as DNA: TGTGCCAGCAGCCCCGGGGAAAGGAGATACACAGATACGCAGTATTTT. As protein: CASSPGERRYTDTQYF.

This clonotype occurred many times. The chain recombines TRBV2 with TRBJ2-5; 10 bases are a match to TRBD2. The junction had 8 bases not matched to a gene; V was cut back by 8 bases and J by 5 bases. Germline V CDR1 and CDR2: SNHLY, FYNNEI. The CDR3 has 14 amino acids. The CDR3 DNA reads TGTGCCAGCCTCTCCATAGCGGGGGGTGAGACCCAGTACTTC. As protein: CASLSIAGGETQYF.

This clonotype was observed many times. This chain links TRBV19 with TRBJ1-2; D is perhaps TRBD1 (6 bases). CDR3 size: 16 residues. Trimming took 5 bases from V and 5 from J, leaving 21 bases between them. CDR1 is LNHDA and CDR2 is SQIVND in the germline V gene (reference sequence). The CDR3 DNA sequence: TGTGCCAGTAGTCCGATTGCGACAGGTCTGGGGTATGGCTACACCTTC. Its protein product is CASSPIATGLGYGYTF.

This clonotype was counted ten times or more. The chain couples TRBV9 to TRBJ1-1; D gene ambiguous. Trimming removed 4 bases at V and 4 bases at J, with 11 bases between. CDR3 length equals 13 residues. CDR1 SGDLS and CDR2 YYNGEE come from the germline V gene. The DNA of the CDR3 is TGTGCCAGCAGCCCCGGGGTAGGCACTGAAGCTTTCTTT. Amino acids: CASSPGVGTEAFF.

This clonotype was counted a few times. This chain connects TRBV11-2 to TRBJ1-2; TRBD1 might be the D (5 bases). This CDR3 spans 17 amino acids. V lost 2 bases to trimming and J lost 2 bases, with 18 bases between them. CDR1 is SGHAT, CDR2 FQNNGV, per germline. The CDR3 region has the DNA TGTGCCAGCAGCTTATTATTCCGTCGGGGCCCAAACTATGGCTACACCTTC. It translates to CASSLLFRRGPNYGYTF.

Many counts were recorded for this clonotype. The chain couples TRBV28 to TRBJ2-2; possibly TRBD1 or TRBD2 for D (5 bases each). The CDR3 is 17 amino acids. V was clipped by 3 bases and J by 0 bases, with 14 bases between them. CDR1 is MDHEN and CDR2 is SYDVKM in the germline V gene. This chain's CDR3 is CASSFLAGAPNTGELFF. CDR3 bases: TGTGCCAGCAGTTTCTTGGCCGGGGCTCCGAACACCGGGGAGCTGTTTTTT.

The V and J genes are TRBV10-3 and TRBJ1-1, with TRBD1 as a possible D gene (6 bases). The CDR3 extends over 12 amino acids. CDR1 ENHRY and CDR2 SYGVKD come from the germline V gene. V was clipped by 8 bases and J by 13 bases, with 20 bases between them. CDR3 bases: TGTGCCATCGGGGACACCTCATATATGCTTTTCTTT. It specifies CAIGDTSYMLFF.

Concerning this clonotype itself: This may come from a read error, since a much larger clone is one base off. The J gene is TRBJ1-2, the V gene TRBV27; D gene ambiguous. CDR1 MNHEY and CDR2 SMNVEV come from the germline V gene (reference sequence). The CDR3 is 13 residues long. The CDR3 sequence: CASSFVPNYGYAF. CDR3 nucleotide sequence: TGTGCCAGCAGTTTTGTCCCAAACTATGGCTACGCCTTC.

At least ten counts were recorded for this clonotype. The chain couples TRBV11-2 to TRBJ2-7; possibly TRBD2 for D (5 bases). Germline-derived CDR1 and CDR2 are SGHAT and FQNNGV. Trimming left V 3 bases short and J 5 bases short, with 14 bases between. This CDR3 spans 14 amino acids. The CDR3 spells CASSFSDQRHEQYF. For the CDR3, the DNA is TGTGCCAGCAGCTTCTCGGACCAGCGGCACGAGCAGTACTTC.

The V gene is TRBV4-1, the J gene TRBJ1-2, with TRBD1 as a possible D gene (6 bases). The CDR3 is 11 amino acids. Between the trimmed V and J ends, which lost 9 bases and 2 bases, there was a span of 7 bases. Germline values: CDR1 MGHRA, CDR2 YSYEKL. The CDR3: CARQGNYGYTF. The CDR3 DNA sequence: TGCGCCAGACAGGGAAACTATGGCTACACCTTC.